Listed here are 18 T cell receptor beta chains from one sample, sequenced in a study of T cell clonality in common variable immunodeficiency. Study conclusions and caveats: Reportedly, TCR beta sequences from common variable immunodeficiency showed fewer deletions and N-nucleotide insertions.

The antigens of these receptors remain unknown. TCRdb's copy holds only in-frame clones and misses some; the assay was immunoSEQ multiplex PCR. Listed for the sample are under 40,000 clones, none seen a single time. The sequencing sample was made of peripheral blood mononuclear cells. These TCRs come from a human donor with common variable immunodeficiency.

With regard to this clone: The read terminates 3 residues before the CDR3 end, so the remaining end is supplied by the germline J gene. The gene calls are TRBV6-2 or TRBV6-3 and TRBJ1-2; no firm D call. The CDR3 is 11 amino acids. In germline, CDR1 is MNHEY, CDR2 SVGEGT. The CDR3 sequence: CASSYNQGYTF. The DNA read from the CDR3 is TGTGCCAGCAGTTACAATCAGGGC.

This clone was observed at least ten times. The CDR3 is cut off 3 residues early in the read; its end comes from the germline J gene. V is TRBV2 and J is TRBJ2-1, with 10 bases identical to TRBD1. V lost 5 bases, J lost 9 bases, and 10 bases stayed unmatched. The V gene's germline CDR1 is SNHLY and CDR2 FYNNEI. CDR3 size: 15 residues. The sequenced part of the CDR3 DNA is TGTGCCAGCAGTCACGGAGGGGACAGGGGTTTTGAG. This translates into CASSHGGDRGFE. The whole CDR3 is CASSHGGDRGFEQFF. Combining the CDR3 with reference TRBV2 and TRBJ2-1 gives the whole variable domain EPEVTQTPSHQVTQMGQEVILRCVPISNHLYFYWYRQILGQKVEFLVSFYNNEISEKSEIFDDQFSVERPDGSNFTLKIRSTKLEDSAMYFCASSHGGDRGFEQFFGPGTRLTVL.

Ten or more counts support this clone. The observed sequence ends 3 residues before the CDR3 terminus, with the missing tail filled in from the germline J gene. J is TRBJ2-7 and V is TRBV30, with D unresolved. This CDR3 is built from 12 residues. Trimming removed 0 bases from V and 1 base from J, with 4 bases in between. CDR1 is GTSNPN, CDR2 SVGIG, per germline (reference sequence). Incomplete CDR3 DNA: TGTGCCTGGAGTGTAACTTCCTACGAG. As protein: CAWSVTSYE. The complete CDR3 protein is CAWSVTSYEQYF.

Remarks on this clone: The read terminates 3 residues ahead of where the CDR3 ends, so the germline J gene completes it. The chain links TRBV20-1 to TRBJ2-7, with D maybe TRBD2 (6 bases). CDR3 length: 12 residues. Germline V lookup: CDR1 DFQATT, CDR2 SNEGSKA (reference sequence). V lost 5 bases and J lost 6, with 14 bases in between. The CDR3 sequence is CSAAGLWGEQYF. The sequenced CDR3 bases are TGCAGTGCTGCGGGACTCTGGGGCGAG.

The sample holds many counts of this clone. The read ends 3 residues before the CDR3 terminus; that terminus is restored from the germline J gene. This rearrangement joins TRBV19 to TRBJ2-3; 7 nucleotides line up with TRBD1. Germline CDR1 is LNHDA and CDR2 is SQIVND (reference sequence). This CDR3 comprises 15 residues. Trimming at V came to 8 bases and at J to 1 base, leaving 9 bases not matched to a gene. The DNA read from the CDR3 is TGTGCCAGTTCGATACAGGGGTGGGGCACAGATACG. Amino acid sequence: CASSIQGWGTDT. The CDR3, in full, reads CASSIQGWGTDTQYF.

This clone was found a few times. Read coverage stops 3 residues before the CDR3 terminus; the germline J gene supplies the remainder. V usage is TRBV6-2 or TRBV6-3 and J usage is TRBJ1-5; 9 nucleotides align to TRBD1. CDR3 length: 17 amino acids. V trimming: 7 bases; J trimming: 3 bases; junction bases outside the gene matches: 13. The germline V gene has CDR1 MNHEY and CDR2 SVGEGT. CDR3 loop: CASTGWTGTGYNQPQHF. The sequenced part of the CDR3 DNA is TGTGCCAGCACCGGTTGGACCGGGACAGGGTACAATCAGCCC.

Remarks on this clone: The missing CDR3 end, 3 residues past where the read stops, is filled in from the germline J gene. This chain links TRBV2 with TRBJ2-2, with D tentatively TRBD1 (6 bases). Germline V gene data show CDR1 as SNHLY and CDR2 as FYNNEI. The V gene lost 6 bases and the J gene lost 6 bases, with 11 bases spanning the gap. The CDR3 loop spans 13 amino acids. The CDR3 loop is CASRLQGAGELFF. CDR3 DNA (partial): TGTGCCAGCAGACTACAGGGCGCCGGGGAG.

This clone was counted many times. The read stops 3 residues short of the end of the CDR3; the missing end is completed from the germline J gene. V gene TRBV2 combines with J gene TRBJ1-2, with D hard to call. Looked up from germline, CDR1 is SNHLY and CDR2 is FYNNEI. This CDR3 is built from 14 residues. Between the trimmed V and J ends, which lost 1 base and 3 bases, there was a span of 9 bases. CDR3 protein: CASSEGQRHYGYTF. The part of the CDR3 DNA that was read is TGTGCCAGCAGTGAAGGCCAGAGGCACTATGGC.

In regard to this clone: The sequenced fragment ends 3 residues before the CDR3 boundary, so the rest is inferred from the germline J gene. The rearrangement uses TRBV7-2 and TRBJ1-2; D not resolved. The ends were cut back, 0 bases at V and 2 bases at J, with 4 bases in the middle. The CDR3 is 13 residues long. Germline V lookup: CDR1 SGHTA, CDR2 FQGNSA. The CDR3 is CASSLASNYGYTF. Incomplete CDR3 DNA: TGTGCCAGCAGCTTAGCCTCGAACTATGGC.

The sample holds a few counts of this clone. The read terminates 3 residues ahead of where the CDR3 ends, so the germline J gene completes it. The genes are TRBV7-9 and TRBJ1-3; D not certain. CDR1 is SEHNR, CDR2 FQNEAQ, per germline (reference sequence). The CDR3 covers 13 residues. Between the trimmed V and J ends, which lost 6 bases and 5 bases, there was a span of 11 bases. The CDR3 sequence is CASSISVRNTIYF. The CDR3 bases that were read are TGTGCCAGCAGTATCTCAGTGAGAAACACC.

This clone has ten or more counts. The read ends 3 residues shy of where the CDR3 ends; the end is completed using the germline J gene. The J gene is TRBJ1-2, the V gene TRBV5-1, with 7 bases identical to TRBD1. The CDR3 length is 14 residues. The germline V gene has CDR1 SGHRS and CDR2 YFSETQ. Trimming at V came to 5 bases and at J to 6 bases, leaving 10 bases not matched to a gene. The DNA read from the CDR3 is TGCGCCAGCAGACGTACTGACAGGGAGGATGGC. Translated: CASRRTDREDG. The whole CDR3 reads CASRRTDREDGYTF.

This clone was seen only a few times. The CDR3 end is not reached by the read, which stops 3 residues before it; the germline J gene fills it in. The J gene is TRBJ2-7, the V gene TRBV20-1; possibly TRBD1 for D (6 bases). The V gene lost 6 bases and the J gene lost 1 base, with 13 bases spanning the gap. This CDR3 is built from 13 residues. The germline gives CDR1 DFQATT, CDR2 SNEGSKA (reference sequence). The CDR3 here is CSAEGTRSYEQYF. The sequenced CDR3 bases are TGCAGTGCCGAGGGGACAAGGTCCTACGAG.

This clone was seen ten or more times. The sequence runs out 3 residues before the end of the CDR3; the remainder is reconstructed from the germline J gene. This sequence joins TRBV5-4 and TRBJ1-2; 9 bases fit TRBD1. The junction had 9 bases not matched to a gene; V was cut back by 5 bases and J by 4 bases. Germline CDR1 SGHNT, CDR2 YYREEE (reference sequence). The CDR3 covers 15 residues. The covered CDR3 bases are TGTGCCAGCAGTAACCGGACAGGGGCGGGCTATGGC. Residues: CASSNRTGAGYG. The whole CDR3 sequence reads CASSNRTGAGYGYTF.

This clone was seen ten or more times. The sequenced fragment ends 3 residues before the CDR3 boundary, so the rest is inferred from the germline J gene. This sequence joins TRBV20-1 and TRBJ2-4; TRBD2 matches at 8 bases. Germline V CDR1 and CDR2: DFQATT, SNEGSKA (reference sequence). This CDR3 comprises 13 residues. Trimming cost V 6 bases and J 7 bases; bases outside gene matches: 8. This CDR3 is CSAFGTSANIQYF. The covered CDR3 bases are TGCAGTGCGTTCGGGACTAGTGCGAACATT.

This CDR3 is CASWPGVVSYNEQFF. Partial CDR3 DNA: TGTGCCAGCTGGCCGGGGGTCGTCTCCTACAATGAG. J is TRBJ2-1 and V is TRBV2, with D possibly matching TRBD2 (6 bases). The sequenced fragment ends 3 residues before the CDR3 boundary, so the rest is inferred from the germline J gene. This CDR3 region has 15 residues. V lost 8 bases and J lost 0, with 14 bases in between. Germline-derived CDR1 and CDR2 are SNHLY and FYNNEI. Combining the CDR3 with reference TRBV2 and TRBJ2-1 gives the whole variable domain EPEVTQTPSHQVTQMGQEVILRCVPISNHLYFYWYRQILGQKVEFLVSFYNNEISEKSEIFDDQFSVERPDGSNFTLKIRSTKLEDSAMYFCASWPGVVSYNEQFFGPGTRLTVL.

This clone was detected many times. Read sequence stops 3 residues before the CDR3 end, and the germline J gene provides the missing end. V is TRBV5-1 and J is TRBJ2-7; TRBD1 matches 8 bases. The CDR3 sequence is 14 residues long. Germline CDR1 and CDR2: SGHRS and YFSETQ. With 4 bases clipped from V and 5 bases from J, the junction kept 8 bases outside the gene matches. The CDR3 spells CASSTGQGPHEQYF. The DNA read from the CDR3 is TGCGCCAGCAGCACAGGACAGGGACCACACGAG.

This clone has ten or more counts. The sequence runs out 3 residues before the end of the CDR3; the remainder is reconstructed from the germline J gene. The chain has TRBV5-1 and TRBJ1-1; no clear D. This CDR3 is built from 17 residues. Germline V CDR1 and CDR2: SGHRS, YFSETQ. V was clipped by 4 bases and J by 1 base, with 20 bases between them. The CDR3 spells CASSPGVVSTGNTEAFF. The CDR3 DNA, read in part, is TGCGCCAGCAGCCCCGGGGTAGTGTCGACGGGGAACACTGAA. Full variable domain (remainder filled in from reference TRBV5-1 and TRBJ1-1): KAGVTQTPRYLIKTRGQQVTLSCSPISGHRSVSWYQQTPGQGLQFLFEYFSETQRNKGNFPGRFSGRQFSNSRSEMNVSTLELGDSALYLCASSPGVVSTGNTEAFFGQGTRLTVV.

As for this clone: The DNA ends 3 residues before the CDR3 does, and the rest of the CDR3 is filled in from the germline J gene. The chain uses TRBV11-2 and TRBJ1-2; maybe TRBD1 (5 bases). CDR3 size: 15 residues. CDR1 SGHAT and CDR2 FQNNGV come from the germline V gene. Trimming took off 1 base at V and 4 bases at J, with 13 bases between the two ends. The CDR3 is CASSLGGGGIYGYTF. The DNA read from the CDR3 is TGTGCCAGCAGCTTAGGGGGCGGGGGAATCTATGGC.